Described below is a single T cell receptor beta chain sequence and its context. The sample is drawn from a study of shared clonotypes between healthy human individuals. Assay: immunoSEQ multiplex PCR; the TCRdb copy retains only in-frame clones and omits some. The sample lists around 2.3 million clones; approximately 95% were seen once. The clonotype was recovered from a man younger than 35 in good health. Input material: naive CD4+ T cells sorted from blood. Subset in this sample: CD45RA+ positively selected.

The CDR3 spells CASSLASVPRDGYTF. In DNA form, the CDR3 reads TGTGCCAGCAGCTTAGCATCCGTCCCGAGGGATGGCTACACCTTC. This chain links TRBV7-2 with TRBJ1-2; D is uncertain. V was shortened by 0 bases and J by 6 bases, with 14 bases between the two germline ends. The V gene's germline CDR1 is SGHTA and CDR2 FQGNSA. There are 15 residues in the CDR3.